This is a list of T cell receptor beta chains from one sample in a study of T cell changes during pregnancy in multiple sclerosis. The assay was immunoSEQ multiplex PCR, and TCRdb's table has in-frame clones only and misses some. The table shows fewer than 50,000 clones, with approximately 94% occurring only once. The material was CD8+ T cells from peripheral blood mononuclear cells, obtained before pregnancy. The receptors were sampled from a female donor with multiple sclerosis, enrolled in a pregnancy study. Each CDR3 is given with its conserved first and last residue. D genes are given only for firm matches. Clone size is given for some rows only: seen once, a few or many times, or a class if the clone is expanded.

d_call: TRBD1; v_call: TRBV11-2; j_call: TRBJ2-4; clone_size: -; cdr3_nt: TGTGCCAGCAGCCCGCGGACAGGGCTAGCCAAAAACATTCAGTACTTC; cdr3_aa: CASSPRTGLAKNIQYF
d_call: TRBD1; v_call: TRBV7-9; j_call: TRBJ2-7; clone_size: once; cdr3_nt: TGTGCCAGCAGCTTGGGACAGGGTTGGTACGAGCAGTACTTC; cdr3_aa: CASSLGQGWYEQYF
d_call: TRBD1; v_call: TRBV6-6; j_call: TRBJ2-7; clone_size: -; cdr3_nt: TGTGCCAGCAGCCAACAGGGGAACGAGCAGTACTTC; cdr3_aa: CASSQQGNEQYF
d_call: TRBD2; v_call: TRBV14; j_call: TRBJ2-7; clone_size: -; cdr3_nt: TGTGCCAGCAGCCCTCAGCGGGAGCTGTACGAGCAGTACTTC; cdr3_aa: CASSPQRELYEQYF
d_call: -; v_call: TRBV30; j_call: TRBJ1-2; clone_size: -; cdr3_nt: TGTGCCTGCCTCGAGGGAGTTGGGGGCTACACCTTC; cdr3_aa: CACLEGVGGYTF
d_call: TRBD2; v_call: TRBV7-9; j_call: TRBJ2-2; clone_size: -; cdr3_nt: TGTGCCAGCAGCTCGGGACTAGCGGGACCCACCGGGGAGCTGTTTTTT; cdr3_aa: CASSSGLAGPTGELFF
d_call: TRBD1; v_call: TRBV7-8; j_call: TRBJ1-5; clone_size: -; cdr3_nt: TGTGCCAGCAGCTTGGACAGGGGACTCAATCAGCCCCAGCATTTT; cdr3_aa: CASSLDRGLNQPQHF
d_call: -; v_call: TRBV2; j_call: TRBJ2-7; clone_size: -; cdr3_nt: TGTGCCAGCAGTGAAATCACAGGGAGTTCCTACGAGCAGTACTTC; cdr3_aa: CASSEITGSSYEQYF
d_call: -; v_call: TRBV7-9; j_call: TRBJ1-1; clone_size: -; cdr3_nt: TGTGCCAGCAGCTTCGCGGGGCAAGACGAAGCTTTCTTT; cdr3_aa: CASSFAGQDEAFF
d_call: TRBD2; v_call: TRBV18; j_call: TRBJ2-1; clone_size: -; cdr3_nt: TGTGCCAGCTCACGGGCTAGCGGACAATTGGATGAGCAGTTCTTC; cdr3_aa: CASSRASGQLDEQFF
d_call: -; v_call: TRBV29-1; j_call: TRBJ2-7; clone_size: -; cdr3_nt: TGCAGCGTTGAGGAGACAGCGACCTACGAGCAGTACTTC; cdr3_aa: CSVEETATYEQYF
d_call: TRBD1; v_call: TRBV4-1; j_call: TRBJ2-7; clone_size: -; cdr3_nt: TGCGCCAGCAGCCCGGAGGGCAGGGGGCGATCGCACGAGCAGTACTTC; cdr3_aa: CASSPEGRGRSHEQYF
d_call: -; v_call: TRBV2; j_call: TRBJ2-3; clone_size: -; cdr3_nt: TGTGCCAGCAGTGAACTAGGTGGTGCAGATACGCAGTATTTT; cdr3_aa: CASSELGGADTQYF
d_call: -; v_call: TRBV12-5; j_call: TRBJ2-5; clone_size: -; cdr3_nt: TGTGCTAGTGGTACACGACAGAAGGGCATGGAGACCCAGTACTTC; cdr3_aa: CASGTRQKGMETQYF
d_call: -; v_call: TRBV9; j_call: TRBJ1-4; clone_size: -; cdr3_nt: TGTGCCAGCAGCGTAGGCGGGGGCGCTGAAAAACTGTTTTTT; cdr3_aa: CASSVGGGAEKLFF
d_call: -; v_call: TRBV5-1; j_call: TRBJ2-1; clone_size: -; cdr3_nt: TGCGCCAGCAGCTTGTGGAGCTCCTACAATGAGCAGTTCTTC; cdr3_aa: CASSLWSSYNEQFF
d_call: TRBD2; v_call: TRBV10-2; j_call: TRBJ2-3; clone_size: once; cdr3_nt: TGCGCCAGCAGTTTAGCGGGAGTGTCAGATACGCAGTATTTT; cdr3_aa: CASSLAGVSDTQYF